This is a list of T cell receptor beta chains from one sample in a study of beta chain features in type 1 diabetes. Some clones are missing from TCRdb's copy, which holds only in-frame ones; the method was immunoSEQ multiplex PCR. Of around 44,000 clones in the sample, around 52% are singletons; the top ten hold around 2.1%. Sequenced material: Tregs from blood. The receptors were gathered from a woman under 30 in good health. The CDR3 runs from the conserved cysteine through the conserved F or W. The order of the fields is clone size, J gene, V gene, D gene, CDR3 protein, CDR3 DNA. D genes are given only for firm matches. Clone sizes are given selectively: once, few, many, or a class where the clone is expanded.

size: few
J: TRBJ2-5
V: TRBV29-1
D: .
CDR3: CSVGQLQETQYF
DNA: TGCAGCGTTGGACAGCTCCAAGAGACCCAGTACTTC

size: .
J: TRBJ2-7
V: TRBV7-9
D: TRBD2
CDR3: CASSSLAEQYF
DNA: TGTGCCAGCAGCTCACTAGCGGAGCAGTACTTC

size: .
J: TRBJ2-2
V: TRBV6-1
D: TRBD1
CDR3: CASRRDRDTGELFF
DNA: TGTGCCAGCAGACGGGACAGGGATACCGGGGAGCTGTTTTTT

size: .
J: TRBJ2-7
V: TRBV2
D: .
CDR3: CASSERRTHAYEQYF
DNA: TGTGCCAGCAGTGAGCGCCGGACACATGCCTACGAGCAGTACTTC

size: .
J: TRBJ2-1
V: TRBV11-2
D: .
CDR3: CASSLDGAVYNEQFF
DNA: TGTGCCAGCAGCTTAGATGGGGCCGTTTACAATGAGCAGTTCTTC

size: .
J: TRBJ2-1
V: TRBV5-1
D: TRBD2
CDR3: CASTPFAGGRAGEQFF
DNA: TGCGCCAGCACCCCCTTTGCGGGAGGCCGCGCGGGGGAGCAGTTCTTC

size: .
J: TRBJ1-2
V: TRBV7-2
D: TRBD1
CDR3: CASSLGRGGQGYGYTF
DNA: TGTGCCAGCAGCTTAGGGAGAGGGGGACAGGGCTATGGCTACACCTTC

size: .
J: TRBJ2-1
V: TRBV7-2
D: .
CDR3: CASSLTAGGYNEQFF
DNA: TGTGCCAGCAGCTTAACGGCGGGTGGCTACAATGAGCAGTTCTTC

size: .
J: TRBJ2-7
V: TRBV28
D: TRBD1
CDR3: CASVNPGTGIRYF
DNA: TGTGCCAGCGTAAATCCCGGGACAGGGATAAGGTACTTC

size: .
J: TRBJ2-2
V: TRBV5-1
D: TRBD1
CDR3: CASSFENRGLITGELFF
DNA: TGCGCCAGCAGCTTTGAGAACAGGGGTTTAATCACCGGGGAGCTGTTTTTT

size: few
J: TRBJ2-1
V: TRBV28
D: TRBD2
CDR3: CATRTSGSYNEQFF
DNA: TGTGCCACCAGGACTAGCGGGAGCTACAATGAGCAGTTCTTC

size: .
J: TRBJ2-7
V: TRBV7-2
D: TRBD2
CDR3: CASSSSGLAGVYEQYF
DNA: TGTGCCAGCAGCTCTTCGGGGCTAGCGGGCGTCTACGAGCAGTACTTC

size: .
J: TRBJ2-7
V: TRBV6-5
D: TRBD1
CDR3: CASTRGQFGYEQYF
DNA: TGTGCCAGCACTAGGGGACAGTTCGGCTACGAGCAGTACTTC

size: few
J: TRBJ1-5
V: TRBV28
D: TRBD1
CDR3: CASNYLRGRAGGFSGGQPQHF
DNA: TGTGCCAGCAATTATCTCCGCGGTCGGGCAGGGGGATTCTCCGGGGGTCAGCCCCAGCATTTT

size: .
J: TRBJ1-1
V: TRBV5-6
D: .
CDR3: CASSPSWRAEAFF
DNA: TGTGCCAGCAGCCCGTCGTGGAGGGCTGAAGCTTTCTTT

size: .
J: TRBJ2-5
V: TRBV18
D: .
CDR3: CASSKTGAQETQYF
DNA: TGTGCCAGCTCAAAGACAGGAGCCCAAGAGACCCAGTACTTC

size: few
J: TRBJ1-5
V: TRBV28
D: TRBD1
CDR3: CASSADRVGQPQHF
DNA: TGTGCCAGCAGCGCAGACAGGGTGGGACAGCCCCAGCATTTT

size: .
J: TRBJ2-1
V: TRBV20-1
D: TRBD1
CDR3: CSASGTGGEFF
DNA: TGCAGTGCTAGTGGGACAGGGGGCGAGTTCTTC

size: .
J: TRBJ2-3
V: TRBV5-1
D: .
CDR3: CASSLSNGPTDTQYF
DNA: TGCGCCAGCAGCTTGTCTAACGGTCCCACAGATACGCAGTATTTT

size: few
J: TRBJ2-2
V: TRBV9
D: .
CDR3: CASSVVDTGELFF
DNA: TGTGCCAGCAGCGTAGTCGACACCGGGGAGCTGTTTTTT

size: once
J: TRBJ1-5
V: TRBV19
D: .
CDR3: CASSIAGERQPQHF
DNA: TGTGCCAGTAGTATCGCGGGAGAGAGGCAGCCCCAGCATTTT

size: .
J: TRBJ1-5
V: TRBV10-3
D: .
CDR3: CAISGQFNSNQPQHF
DNA: TGTGCCATCAGTGGACAGTTCAATAGCAATCAGCCCCAGCATTTT

size: .
J: TRBJ1-2
V: TRBV15
D: TRBD1
CDR3: CATSRIPGQGDGYTF
DNA: TGTGCCACCAGCAGGATACCGGGACAGGGGGATGGCTACACCTTC

size: .
J: TRBJ2-1
V: TRBV2
D: TRBD2
CDR3: CASMGTGTSGFWGMDEQFF
DNA: TGTGCCAGCATGGGGACCGGGACTAGCGGTTTTTGGGGTATGGATGAGCAGTTCTTC

size: .
J: TRBJ1-4
V: TRBV28
D: .
CDR3: CASSLGQGREKLFF
DNA: TGTGCCAGCAGTTTGGGGCAGGGGCGGGAAAAACTGTTTTTT

size: few
J: TRBJ2-2
V: TRBV5-4
D: TRBD2
CDR3: CASSPSSGNTGELFF
DNA: TGTGCCAGCAGCCCCTCTAGCGGAAACACCGGGGAGCTGTTTTTT

size: .
J: TRBJ1-4
V: TRBV7-6
D: .
CDR3: CASSSKDIRREKLFF
DNA: TGTGCCAGCAGCTCTAAGGACATTAGAAGGGAAAAACTGTTTTTT

size: .
J: TRBJ2-3
V: TRBV7-2
D: .
CDR3: CASSSVTDTQYF
DNA: TGTGCCAGCAGCTCAGTCACAGATACGCAGTATTTT

size: .
J: TRBJ2-4
V: TRBV5-1
D: TRBD1
CDR3: CASSLGQGENIQYF
DNA: TGCGCCAGCAGCTTGGGGCAGGGGGAGAACATTCAGTACTTC

size: .
J: TRBJ2-7
V: TRBV27
D: TRBD1
CDR3: CASSLGTGGSQGQYF
DNA: TGTGCCAGCAGTTTAGGAACAGGGGGCTCTCAGGGGCAGTACTTC

size: few
J: TRBJ2-5
V: TRBV28
D: TRBD2
CDR3: CASTSGRAAGETQYF
DNA: TGTGCGTCGACTAGCGGGAGGGCCGCGGGAGAGACCCAGTACTTC

size: medium-sized
J: TRBJ2-6
V: TRBV19
D: .
CDR3: CASSIGRGQSGANVLTF
DNA: TGTGCCAGTAGTATAGGACGAGGCCAATCTGGGGCCAACGTCCTGACTTTC

size: .
J: TRBJ2-7
V: TRBV6-5
D: .
CDR3: CASSFTYSYEQYF
DNA: TGTGCCAGCAGTTTCACATACTCCTACGAGCAGTACTTC

size: .
J: TRBJ2-1
V: TRBV29-1
D: TRBD2
CDR3: CSVEDWGGGAYNEQFF
DNA: TGCAGCGTTGAAGATTGGGGGGGAGGCGCCTACAATGAGCAGTTCTTC

size: .
J: TRBJ2-1
V: TRBV12-5
D: .
CDR3: CASGLGGTANNEQFF
DNA: TGTGCTAGTGGTTTAGGGGGGACAGCCAACAATGAGCAGTTCTTC

size: few
J: TRBJ2-7
V: TRBV15
D: .
CDR3: CATSRGGGSYEQYF
DNA: TGTGCCACCAGCAGGGGAGGCGGCTCCTACGAGCAGTACTTC

size: .
J: TRBJ2-5
V: TRBV30
D: .
CDR3: CAWRHRQETQYF
DNA: TGTGCCTGGAGGCACAGGCAAGAGACCCAGTACTTC

size: .
J: TRBJ2-3
V: TRBV5-1
D: TRBD2
CDR3: CASSWRLAGTSSTDTQYF
DNA: TGCGCCAGCAGCTGGAGACTAGCGGGCACATCTAGCACAGATACGCAGTATTTT

size: .
J: TRBJ2-7
V: TRBV6-6
D: .
CDR3: CASSPIAYEQYF
DNA: TGTGCCAGCAGTCCTATCGCCTACGAGCAGTACTTC

size: .
J: TRBJ2-2
V: TRBV7-8
D: TRBD1
CDR3: CASSGRDRGYTGELFF
DNA: TGTGCCAGCAGCGGCCGGGACAGGGGATACACCGGGGAGCTGTTTTTT

size: .
J: TRBJ2-5
V: TRBV2
D: TRBD2
CDR3: CASSSSSGSGSQETQYF
DNA: TGTGCCAGCAGTTCGTCTAGCGGGAGTGGCTCCCAAGAGACCCAGTACTTC

size: few
J: TRBJ1-2
V: TRBV10-3
D: TRBD1
CDR3: CAILPGGAGGYTF
DNA: TGTGCCATCCTACCAGGGGGCGCGGGGGGCTACACCTTC

size: .
J: TRBJ1-1
V: TRBV6-6
D: .
CDR3: CASSYGHPEFEAFF
DNA: TGTGCCAGCAGTTATGGACATCCGGAATTCGAAGCTTTCTTT